The 32 T cell receptor beta chains presented below share a single source sample, sequenced in a study of T cell repertoires in Merkel cell carcinoma. Only in-frame clones appear in the TCRdb table, and some are missing; sequencing was by immunoSEQ multiplex PCR. The table has roughly 14,000 clones, roughly 72% seen once. Sequenced material: tumor tissue. These TCRs come from an adult with Merkel cell carcinoma.

The chain has TRBV24-1 and TRBJ2-2; a weak D match, TRBD2 (6 bases). This CDR3 has 14 residues. V was pared by 1 base and J by 6 bases, with 8 bases between. CDR1 and CDR2 from the germline V gene are KGHDR and SFDVKD. The CDR3 nucleotides are TGTGCCACCAGTGATTTTGGCGGGGCCGGGGAGCTGTTTTTT. Its protein product is CATSDFGGAGELFF.

The chain couples TRBV3-1 (or the pseudogene TRBV3-2) to TRBJ1-5; D perhaps matches TRBD1 (5 bases). From germline, CDR1 is LGHDT and CDR2 YNNKEL (reference sequence). This CDR3 is built from 15 residues. With 2 bases removed from V and 4 bases from J, the gap between germline ends came to 12 bases. The CDR3 nucleotides are TGTGCCAGCAGCCAACAGGGAGTTGGTAATCAGCCCCAGCATTTT. Protein: CASSQQGVGNQPQHF.

The DNA for the CDR3 is TGTGCCAGCAGCCCTGGGGGACAGGGTCAGCCCCAGCATTTT. This encodes CASSPGGQGQPQHF. V and J are TRBV9 and TRBJ1-5; TRBD1 matches at 9 bases. J was trimmed by 6 bases and V by 4 bases; bases with no gene match: 5. CDR1 is SGDLS, CDR2 YYNGEE, per germline. CDR3 length: 14 amino acids.

This clone was observed a handful of times. This chain uses TRBV2 with TRBJ1-3; 7 nucleotides line up with TRBD1. The length of the CDR3 is 14 residues. The germline V gene encodes CDR1 SNHLY and CDR2 FYNNEI. The ends lost 7 bases at V and 3 bases at J; junction bases unmatched: 6. The CDR3 DNA reads as TGTGCCAGCACTACAGGGGCAAGTGGAAACACCATATATTTT. It encodes CASTTGASGNTIYF.

This chain links TRBV5-1 with TRBJ1-1, with D maybe TRBD1 (5 bases). Trimming shortened V by 0 bases and J by 3 bases, and 12 bases separated the two germline ends. The CDR3 sequence is 15 residues long. Germline CDR1 and CDR2: SGHRS and YFSETQ. CDR3 loop: CASSLASVGDTEAFF. The CDR3 DNA is TGCGCCAGCAGCTTGGCGTCCGTGGGGGACACTGAAGCTTTCTTT.

The chain couples TRBV6-5 to TRBJ1-2; the D is unclear. There are 13 residues in the CDR3. V gave up 6 bases and J gave up 7 bases, with 15 bases separating them. Germline values: CDR1 MNHEY, CDR2 SVGAGI. DNA of the CDR3: TGTGCCAGCAGGGGCGACATTGCCGGTGGCTACACCTTC. Translated, it gives CASRGDIAGGYTF.

The CDR3 bases are TGTGCCAGCAGCCATAGAGGTTCGGGAATTGGCACAGATACGCAGTATTTT. Amino acids: CASSHRGSGIGTDTQYF. The chain couples TRBV3-1 (or the pseudogene TRBV3-2) to TRBJ2-3, with a tentative D call TRBD2 (5 bases). Per the germline V gene, CDR1 is LGHDT and CDR2 is YNNKEL (reference sequence). V was clipped by 3 bases and J by 1 base, with 17 bases between them. This CDR3 is built from 17 residues.

This clone was counted between two and nine times. The genes are TRBV18 and TRBJ2-3; possibly TRBD1 for D (5 bases). Germline values: CDR1 KGHSH, CDR2 LQKENI. Trimming shortened V by 6 bases and J by 1 base, and 11 bases separated the two germline ends. This CDR3 has 14 amino acids. CDR3 region: CASSQGAGTDTQYF. DNA of the CDR3: TGTGCCAGCTCCCAGGGTGCGGGCACAGATACGCAGTATTTT.

The chain links TRBV28 to TRBJ2-7; 7 bases are a match to TRBD2. V shed 3 bases, J shed 8 bases, and the junction held 4 bases outside the gene matches. The CDR3 sequence is 12 residues long. Germline CDR1 is MDHEN and CDR2 is SYDVKM. CDR3 amino acids: CASSFGGWKQYF. The CDR3 coding sequence is TGTGCCAGCAGTTTCGGGGGGTGGAAGCAGTACTTC.

The rearrangement joins TRBV28 to TRBJ2-7; a weak D match, TRBD1 (6 bases). The V and J ends lost 6 bases and 0 bases respectively, with 15 bases between them. CDR1 is MDHEN, CDR2 SYDVKM, per germline. CDR3 size: 15 residues. The CDR3 is CASRTTGNPSYEQYF. Here the CDR3 DNA reads TGTGCCAGCAGGACCACAGGGAACCCCTCCTACGAGCAGTACTTC. The variable domain in full, with the rest retrieved from reference TRBV28 and TRBJ2-7, is DVKVTQSSRYLVKRTGEKVFLECVQDMDHENMFWYRQDPGLGLRLIYFSYDVKMKEKGDIPEGYSVSREKKERFSLILESASTNQTSMYLCASRTTGNPSYEQYFGPGTRLTVT.

In DNA, the CDR3 is TGTGCCAGTAGGGCACGGACAGCATTTGGGGATGGCTACACCTTC. Translated: CASRARTAFGDGYTF. The V and J genes are TRBV19 and TRBJ1-2; D is possibly TRBD1 (6 bases). CDR1 is LNHDA and CDR2 is SQIVND in the germline V gene (reference sequence). V was trimmed by 6 bases and J by 6 bases, leaving 20 bases between them. The CDR3 sequence is 15 residues long. Full variable domain (outside the CDR3, taken from reference TRBV19 and TRBJ1-2): DGGITQSPKYLFRKEGQNVTLSCEQNLNHDAMYWYRQDPGQGLRLIYYSQIVNDFQKGDIAEGYSVSREKKESFPLTVTSAQKNPTAFYLCASRARTAFGDGYTFGSGTRLTVV.

This clone is medium-sized in the sample. The chain uses TRBV7-9 and TRBJ2-1, with 12 bases lining up with TRBD2. Trimming at V came to 1 base and at J to 8 bases, leaving 3 bases not matched to a gene. The CDR3 covers 15 residues. CDR1 is SEHNR, CDR2 FQNEAQ, per germline (reference sequence). The CDR3, as DNA: TGTGCCAGCAGCTTAGTGACTAGCGGGAGTTATGAGCAGTTCTTC. It translates to CASSLVTSGSYEQFF.

The chain recombines TRBV19 with TRBJ2-5, with D possibly being TRBD1 (7 bases). Germline assignment: CDR1 LNHDA and CDR2 SQIVND (reference sequence). The V and J ends lost 5 bases and 4 bases respectively, with 14 bases between them. The CDR3 covers 14 residues. CDR3 sequence (DNA): TGTGCCAGTAGTTTTTACCAGGGGGGAGAGACCCAGTACTTC. As protein: CASSFYQGGETQYF.

The rearrangement uses TRBV7-2 and TRBJ2-1; D possibly uses TRBD1 or TRBD2 (5 bases each). Germline assignment: CDR1 SGHTA and CDR2 FQGNSA. Trimming shortened V by 1 base and J by 10 bases, and 11 bases separated the two germline ends. CDR3 size: 13 residues. The CDR3 loop reads CASSLEGWGEQFF. The CDR3 DNA follows: TGTGCCAGCAGCTTAGAGGGATGGGGGGAGCAGTTCTTC. Full variable domain (missing parts from reference TRBV7-2 and TRBJ2-1): GAGVSQSPSNKVTEKGKDVELRCDPISGHTALYWYRQSLGQGLEFLIYFQGNSAPDKSGLPSDRFSAERTGGSVSTLTIQRTQQEDSAVYLCASSLEGWGEQFFGPGTRLTVL.

The rearrangement joins TRBV19 to TRBJ1-1; possible D gene TRBD1, 5 bases. There are 14 residues in the CDR3. Deletions cut 3 bases from V and 5 bases from J, with 13 bases between. Germline V gene data show CDR1 as LNHDA and CDR2 as SQIVND (reference sequence). CDR3 nucleotide sequence: TGTGCCAGTAGTATTACTTCGCGGGGGACTGAAGCTTTCTTT. This translates into CASSITSRGTEAFF. Variable domain in full (rest from reference TRBV19 and TRBJ1-1): DGGITQSPKYLFRKEGQNVTLSCEQNLNHDAMYWYRQDPGQGLRLIYYSQIVNDFQKGDIAEGYSVSREKKESFPLTVTSAQKNPTAFYLCASSITSRGTEAFFGQGTRLTVV.

The J gene is TRBJ1-2, the V gene TRBV5-4; maybe TRBD1 (5 bases). The CDR3 extends over 13 amino acids. In germline, CDR1 is SGHNT, CDR2 YYREEE (reference sequence). V was shortened by 0 bases and J by 5 bases, with 8 bases between the two germline ends. CDR3 protein: CASSLAREYGYTF. The CDR3 DNA reads as TGTGCCAGCAGCTTGGCCAGGGAATATGGCTACACCTTC.

This clone was observed a single time. The J gene is TRBJ2-3, the V gene TRBV19; possible D gene TRBD1, 5 bases. This CDR3 has 15 amino acids. Trimming removed 1 base at V and 4 bases at J, with 12 bases between. Germline V lookup: CDR1 LNHDA, CDR2 SQIVND (reference sequence). CDR3 nucleotides: TGTGCCAGTAGTATAGTAAAGGGGTCGGCAGATACGCAGTATTTT. It yields the protein CASSIVKGSADTQYF.

The chain combines TRBV5-4 with TRBJ2-7; 7 positions agree with TRBD1. The length of the CDR3 is 14 residues. Germline V gene data show CDR1 as SGHNT and CDR2 as YYREEE (reference sequence). The J segment lost 4 bases and the V segment lost 3 bases, leaving 7 bases of the junction unmatched. In DNA form, the CDR3 reads TGTGCCAGCAGCTCCCCGGGACAGAATTACGAGCAGTACTTC. It specifies CASSSPGQNYEQYF.

V and J are TRBV9 and TRBJ2-2; TRBD2 aligns across 9 bases. V gave up 3 bases and J gave up 3 bases; unmatched junction bases: 6. CDR1 SGDLS and CDR2 YYNGEE come from the germline V gene. The CDR3 sequence is 16 residues long. Written as DNA, the CDR3 is TGTGCCAGCAGCGCCCGAGCGGGAGGTTACACCGGGGAGCTGTTTTTT. It translates to CASSARAGGYTGELFF. Filled out from reference TRBV9 and TRBJ2-2, the complete variable domain reads DSGVTQTPKHLITATGQRVTLRCSPRSGDLSVYWYQQSLDQGLQFLIQYYNGEERAKGNILERFSAQQFPDLHSELNLSSLELGDSALYFCASSARAGGYTGELFFGEGSRLTVL.

V usage is TRBV18 and J usage is TRBJ2-7; D is uncertain. Trimming took 3 bases from V and 1 from J, leaving 7 bases between them. The length of the CDR3 is 13 residues. Looked up from germline, CDR1 is KGHSH and CDR2 is LQKENI. CDR3 bases: TGTGCCAGCTCACCCGGGCGTTCCTACGAGCAGTACTTC. It translates to CASSPGRSYEQYF. The variable domain in full, with the rest retrieved from reference TRBV18 and TRBJ2-7, is NAGVMQNPRHLVRRRGQEARLRCSPMKGHSHVYWYRQLPEEGLKFMVYLQKENIIDESGMPKERFSAEFPKEGPSILRIQQVVRGDSAAYFCASSPGRSYEQYFGPGTRLTVT.

The rearrangement joins TRBV7-2 to TRBJ2-7; the match to TRBD1 covers 8 bases. Germline lookup yields CDR1 SGHTA and CDR2 FQGNSA. V lost 6 bases, J lost 3 bases, and 10 bases stayed unmatched. The CDR3 covers 15 residues. The CDR3 here is CASSYAGTGGYEQYF. CDR3 nucleotides: TGTGCCAGCAGTTATGCCGGGACAGGTGGCTACGAGCAGTACTTC.

This rearrangement joins TRBV10-3 to TRBJ1-4; D possibly corresponds to TRBD1 (5 bases). The CDR3 sequence is 13 residues long. V was cut by 8 bases and J by 8 bases, with 15 bases left in between. Looked up from germline, CDR1 is ENHRY and CDR2 is SYGVKD. CDR3 in amino acids: CAISRREQEKLFF. As DNA, the CDR3 is TGTGCCATCTCCCGCAGGGAGCAGGAAAAACTGTTTTTT.

The chain has TRBV4-2 and TRBJ2-1; 10 bases align to TRBD2. From germline, CDR1 is LGHNA and CDR2 YNFKEQ. The ends lost 1 base at V and 4 bases at J; junction bases unmatched: 7. The CDR3 runs 17 residues. The DNA of the CDR3 is TGTGCCAGCAGCCAAGCCCCTAGCGGGAGTCAGTACAATGAGCAGTTCTTC. Translating it yields CASSQAPSGSQYNEQFF.

This clone has a handful of counts. The gene calls are TRBV5-8 and TRBJ1-6, with 8 bases identical to TRBD1. Germline trimming cut 7 bases from V and 5 bases from J; bases unmatched to any gene: 8. Germline V gene sequence: CDR1 SGHTS, CDR2 YDEGEE. CDR3 length: 15 amino acids. The DNA of the CDR3 is TGTGCCAGCCCGCCCCAGGGGGCGCATAATTCACCCCTCCACTTT. It is translated as CASPPQGAHNSPLHF.

V and J are TRBV7-3 and TRBJ1-1, with D maybe TRBD1 (5 bases). This CDR3 is built from 14 residues. CDR1 is SGHTA and CDR2 is FQGTGA in the germline V gene. V lost 2 bases and J lost 0, with 7 bases in between. The CDR3 coding sequence is TGTGCCAGCAGCTTAGGGGCTATGAACACTGAAGCTTTCTTT. It yields the protein CASSLGAMNTEAFF.

This sequence joins TRBV16 and TRBJ2-2; D is ambiguous. The CDR3 runs to 13 residues. Germline-derived CDR1 and CDR2 are KGHSY and FQNENV. Trimming shortened V by 2 bases and J by 3 bases, and 4 bases separated the two germline ends. The CDR3 sequence: CASSQSHTGELFF. CDR3 in DNA: TGTGCCAGCAGCCAAAGTCACACCGGGGAGCTGTTTTTT.

The gene calls are TRBV4-3 and TRBJ2-1; tentatively, D is TRBD2 (6 bases). This CDR3 is 15 amino acids long. CDR1 is LGHNA and CDR2 is YSLEER in the germline V gene. V lost 1 base, J lost 6 bases, and 13 bases lay in between. CDR3 bases: TGCGCCAGCAGCCAAGGGGCTGGGGGACTCAATGAGCAGTTCTTC. Translating it yields CASSQGAGGLNEQFF.

This sequence joins TRBV9 and TRBJ2-3, with 8 bases aligning to TRBD2. CDR3 size: 14 residues. CDR1 is SGDLS, CDR2 YYNGEE, per germline. J lost 4 bases, V lost 0 bases, and 1 base had no gene match. In DNA form, the CDR3 reads TGTGCCAGCAGCGTAGCGGGGGGGGCAGATACGCAGTATTTT. Translated: CASSVAGGADTQYF.

This chain uses TRBV25-1 with TRBJ2-1; D uncertain. V was pared by 7 bases and J by 8 bases, with 21 bases between. This CDR3 has 15 residues. Germline CDR1 reads MGHDK; CDR2 reads SYGVNS. CDR3 region: CASNPPEGPPDEQFF. The CDR3 DNA reads TGTGCCAGCAATCCCCCCGAAGGGCCCCCGGATGAGCAGTTCTTC.

This clone was recorded only once. This rearrangement joins TRBV11-3 to TRBJ2-7; TRBD1 is a possible D gene (6 bases). Germline CDR1 SGHNT, CDR2 YENEEA. V lost 5 bases, J lost 0 bases, and 14 bases lay in between. The CDR3 is 15 amino acids. CDR3 protein: CASSQTGLSSYEQYF. CDR3 nucleotide sequence: TGTGCCAGCAGCCAGACAGGTCTCAGCTCCTACGAGCAGTACTTC.

Notes on this clone: One end of the junction does not line up with germline, which may come from a read error. The genes are TRBV6-2 or TRBV6-3 and TRBJ1-4; 7 positions match TRBD1. Germline V gene data show CDR1 as MNHEY and CDR2 as SVGEGT. The CDR3 loop spans 14 amino acids. Written as DNA, the CDR3 is TGTGCCGGCAGTTACCGGGACAGACGGGAAAAACTGTTTTTT. Its protein product is CAGSYRDRREKLFF.

This chain's CDR3 is CASSDRPEAFF. The DNA of the CDR3 is TGTGCCAGCAGTGATAGGCCCGAAGCTTTCTTT. The chain recombines TRBV2 with TRBJ1-1; D unresolved. Per germline, CDR1 SNHLY and CDR2 FYNNEI. V was shortened by 3 bases and J by 8 bases, with 7 bases between the two germline ends. The CDR3 runs to 11 residues. Filled out from reference TRBV2 and TRBJ1-1, the complete variable domain reads EPEVTQTPSHQVTQMGQEVILRCVPISNHLYFYWYRQILGQKVEFLVSFYNNEISEKSEIFDDQFSVERPDGSNFTLKIRSTKLEDSAMYFCASSDRPEAFFGQGTRLTVV.